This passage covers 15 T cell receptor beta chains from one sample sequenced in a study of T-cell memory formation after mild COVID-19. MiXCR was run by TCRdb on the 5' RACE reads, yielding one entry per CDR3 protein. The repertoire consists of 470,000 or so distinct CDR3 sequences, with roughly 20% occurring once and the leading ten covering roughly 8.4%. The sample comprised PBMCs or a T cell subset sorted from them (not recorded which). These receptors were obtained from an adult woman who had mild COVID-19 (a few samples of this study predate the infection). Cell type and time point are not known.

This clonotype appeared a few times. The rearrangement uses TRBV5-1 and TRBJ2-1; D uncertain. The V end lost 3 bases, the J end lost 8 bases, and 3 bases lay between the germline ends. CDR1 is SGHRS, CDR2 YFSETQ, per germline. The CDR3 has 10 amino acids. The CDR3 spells CASSSDEQFF. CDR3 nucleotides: TGCGCCAGCAGCTCGGATGAGCAGTTCTTC.

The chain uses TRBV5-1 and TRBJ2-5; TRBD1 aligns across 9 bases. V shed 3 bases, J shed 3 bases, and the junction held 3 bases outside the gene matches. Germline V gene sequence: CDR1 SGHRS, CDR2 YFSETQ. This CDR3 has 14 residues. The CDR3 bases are TGCGCCAGCAGCTGGGACAGGGAGAAAGAGACCCAGTACTTC. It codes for CASSWDREKETQYF.

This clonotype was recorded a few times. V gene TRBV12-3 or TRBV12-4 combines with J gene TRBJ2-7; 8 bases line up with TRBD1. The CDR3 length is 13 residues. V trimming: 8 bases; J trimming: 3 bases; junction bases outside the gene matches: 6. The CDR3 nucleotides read TGTGCCAGCGGTCGGGACAGGATCTACGAGCAGTACTTC. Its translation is CASGRDRIYEQYF.

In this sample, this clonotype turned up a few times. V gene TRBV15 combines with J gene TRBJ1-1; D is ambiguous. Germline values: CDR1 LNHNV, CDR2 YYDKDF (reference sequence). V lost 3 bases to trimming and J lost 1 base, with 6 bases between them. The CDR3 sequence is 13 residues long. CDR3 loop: CATSSYRNTEAFF. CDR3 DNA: TGTGCCACCAGCAGTTATCGGAACACTGAAGCTTTCTTT. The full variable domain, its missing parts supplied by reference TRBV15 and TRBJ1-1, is DAMVIQNPRYQVTQFGKPVTLSCSQTLNHNVMYWYQQKSSQAPKLLFHYYDKDFNNEADTPDNFQSRRPNTSFCFLDIRSPGLGDTAMYLCATSSYRNTEAFFGQGTRLTVV.

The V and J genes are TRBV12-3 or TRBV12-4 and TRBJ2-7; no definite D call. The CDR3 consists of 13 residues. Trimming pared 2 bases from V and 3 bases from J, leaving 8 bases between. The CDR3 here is CASSLWGIYEQYF. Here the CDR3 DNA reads TGTGCCAGCAGTTTATGGGGAATCTACGAGCAGTACTTC.

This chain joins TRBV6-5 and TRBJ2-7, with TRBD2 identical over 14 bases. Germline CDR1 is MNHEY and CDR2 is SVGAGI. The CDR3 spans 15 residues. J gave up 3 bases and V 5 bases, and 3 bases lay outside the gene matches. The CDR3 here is CASSHGTSGSYEQYF. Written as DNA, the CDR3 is TGTGCCAGCAGTCATGGGACTAGCGGGAGCTACGAGCAGTACTTC.

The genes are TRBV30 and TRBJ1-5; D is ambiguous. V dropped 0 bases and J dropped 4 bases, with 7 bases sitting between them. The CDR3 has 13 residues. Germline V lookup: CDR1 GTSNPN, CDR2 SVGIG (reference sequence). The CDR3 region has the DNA TGTGCCTGGAGTGTAAATGAGAATCAGCCCCAGCATTTT. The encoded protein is CAWSVNENQPQHF.

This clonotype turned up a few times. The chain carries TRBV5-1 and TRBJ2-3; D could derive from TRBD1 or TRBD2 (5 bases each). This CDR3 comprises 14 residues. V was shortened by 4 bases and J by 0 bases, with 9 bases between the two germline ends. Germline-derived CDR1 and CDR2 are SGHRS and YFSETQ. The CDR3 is CASSEGHSTDTQYF. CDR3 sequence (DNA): TGCGCCAGCAGCGAGGGGCATAGCACAGATACGCAGTATTTT.

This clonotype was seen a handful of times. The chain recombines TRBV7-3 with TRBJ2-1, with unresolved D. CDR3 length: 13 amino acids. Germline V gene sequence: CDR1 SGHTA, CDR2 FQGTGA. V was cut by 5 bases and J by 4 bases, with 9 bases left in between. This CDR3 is CASSIPLYNEQFF. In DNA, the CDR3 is TGTGCCAGCAGCATCCCTTTGTACAATGAGCAGTTCTTC.

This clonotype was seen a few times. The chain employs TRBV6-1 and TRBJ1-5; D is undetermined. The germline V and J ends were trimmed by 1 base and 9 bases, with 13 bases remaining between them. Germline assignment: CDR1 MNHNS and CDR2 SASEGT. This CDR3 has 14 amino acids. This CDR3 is CASSEGRAGLPQHF. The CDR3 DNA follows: TGTGCCAGCAGTGAAGGTAGGGCAGGTTTGCCCCAGCATTTT.

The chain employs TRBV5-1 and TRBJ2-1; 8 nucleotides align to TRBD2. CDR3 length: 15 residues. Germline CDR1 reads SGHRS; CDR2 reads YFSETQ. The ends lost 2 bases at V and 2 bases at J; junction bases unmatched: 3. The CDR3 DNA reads TGCGCCAGCAGCTTAAAGCGGGGGACCTACAATGAGCAGTTCTTC. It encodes CASSLKRGTYNEQFF.

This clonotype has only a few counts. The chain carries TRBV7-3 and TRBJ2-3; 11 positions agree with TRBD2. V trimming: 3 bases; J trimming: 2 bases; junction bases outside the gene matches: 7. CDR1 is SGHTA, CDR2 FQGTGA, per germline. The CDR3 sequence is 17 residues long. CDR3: CASSLGQLAGVTDTQYF. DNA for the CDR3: TGTGCCAGCAGCTTGGGTCAACTAGCGGGGGTCACAGATACGCAGTATTTT.

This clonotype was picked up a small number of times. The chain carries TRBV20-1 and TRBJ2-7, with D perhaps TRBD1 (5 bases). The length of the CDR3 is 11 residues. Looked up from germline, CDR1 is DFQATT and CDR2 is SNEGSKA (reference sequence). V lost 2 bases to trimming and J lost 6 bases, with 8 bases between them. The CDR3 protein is CSARKDTEQYF. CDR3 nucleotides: TGCAGTGCTAGAAAGGACACCGAGCAGTACTTC.

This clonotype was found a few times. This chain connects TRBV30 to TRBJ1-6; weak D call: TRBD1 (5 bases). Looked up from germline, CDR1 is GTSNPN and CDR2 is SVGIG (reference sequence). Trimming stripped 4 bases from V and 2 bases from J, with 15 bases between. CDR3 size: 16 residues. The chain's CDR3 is CAWTPTVLAYNSPLHF. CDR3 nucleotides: TGTGCCTGGACCCCGACAGTATTGGCCTATAATTCACCCCTCCACTTT. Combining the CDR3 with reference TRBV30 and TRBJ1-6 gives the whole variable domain SQTIHQWPATLVQPVGSPLSLECTVEGTSNPNLYWYRQAAGRGLQLLFYSVGIGQISSEVPQNLSASRPQDRQFILSSKKLLLSDSGFYLCAWTPTVLAYNSPLHFGNGTRLTVT.

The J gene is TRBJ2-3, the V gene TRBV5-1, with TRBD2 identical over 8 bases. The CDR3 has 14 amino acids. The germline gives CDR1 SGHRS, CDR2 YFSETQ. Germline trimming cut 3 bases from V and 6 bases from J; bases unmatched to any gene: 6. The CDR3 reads CASSSGTSDDTQYF. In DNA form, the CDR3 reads TGCGCCAGCAGCTCGGGGACTAGTGACGATACGCAGTATTTT. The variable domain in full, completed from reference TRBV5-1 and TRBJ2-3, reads KAGVTQTPRYLIKTRGQQVTLSCSPISGHRSVSWYQQTPGQGLQFLFEYFSETQRNKGNFPGRFSGRQFSNSRSEMNVSTLELGDSALYLCASSSGTSDDTQYFGPGTRLTVL.